The 27 T cell receptor beta chains given below trace back to one sample, sequenced in a study of patients and donors after allogeneic stem cell transplantation. TCRdb fed the RT-PCR reads into MiXCR, producing one record per CDR3 protein. The table lists approximately 200,000 distinct CDR3 sequences, less than 45% of them singletons. Sequences were obtained from blood, either unsorted or a sorted T cell fraction (not recorded which). All receptors derive from a human donor who was either an allogeneic HSCT recipient or a stem cell or donor lymphocyte infusion donor (not recorded which). It is not recorded whose cells these are; they may come from a transplant donor.

The V gene is TRBV28, the J gene TRBJ1-1; D unclear. Looked up from germline, CDR1 is MDHEN and CDR2 is SYDVKM. V was shortened by 7 bases and J by 0 bases, with 9 bases between the two germline ends. The CDR3 extends over 13 amino acids. CDR3 in DNA: TGTGCCAGCACCCGGTGGGTGAACACTGAAGCTTTCTTT. It specifies CASTRWVNTEAFF.

This clonotype was observed a handful of times. V is TRBV15 and J is TRBJ1-1, with a possible D match to TRBD1 (5 bases). This CDR3 has 13 residues. The germline V gene has CDR1 LNHNV and CDR2 YYDKDF (reference sequence). V dropped 4 bases and J dropped 11 bases, with 17 bases sitting between them. CDR3 nucleotide sequence: TGTGCCACCAGCACCCAAAACGCCCGGGGGGCTTTCTTT. Translating it yields CATSTQNARGAFF.

This clonotype has more than one count but fewer than ten. This chain joins TRBV28 and TRBJ1-2; D unresolved. The germline V and J ends were trimmed by 3 bases and 2 bases, with 4 bases remaining between them. The CDR3 consists of 12 residues. Germline CDR1 reads MDHEN; CDR2 reads SYDVKM. The CDR3 reads CASSFVNYGYTF. The CDR3 coding sequence is TGTGCCAGCAGTTTCGTCAACTATGGCTACACCTTC.

This clonotype was counted only a few times. The chain employs TRBV27 and TRBJ1-1; no definite D call. Germline assignment: CDR1 MNHEY and CDR2 SMNVEV (reference sequence). V was shortened by 5 bases and J by 5 bases, with 12 bases between the two germline ends. This CDR3 region has 13 residues. The CDR3 region has the DNA TGTGCCAGCAGTGCATTCTATTTGACTGAAGCTTTCTTT. Residues: CASSAFYLTEAFF.

This clonotype was seen only a few times. The chain is built from TRBV4-3 and TRBJ1-3; D not certain. Germline V gene lookup returns CDR1 LGHNA and CDR2 YSLEER. The CDR3 sequence is 14 residues long. V was clipped by 4 bases and J by 0 bases, with 7 bases between them. The CDR3: CASSLLNSGNTIYF. Here the CDR3 DNA reads TGCGCCAGCAGCCTATTGAACTCTGGAAACACCATATATTTT.

The CDR3: CSVGVSGNTEAFF. The CDR3 region has the DNA TGCAGCGTTGGGGTTTCGGGGAACACTGAAGCTTTCTTT. The chain recombines TRBV29-1 with TRBJ1-1; unclear D gene. Germline CDR1 is SQVTM and CDR2 is ANQGSEA. The CDR3 is 13 amino acids. Trimming removed 4 bases from V and 1 base from J, with 10 bases in between. The variable domain in full, completed from reference TRBV29-1 and TRBJ1-1, reads SAVISQKPSRDICQRGTSLTIQCQVDSQVTMMFWYRQQPGQSLTLIATANQGSEATYESGFVIDKFPISRPNLTFSTLTVSNMSPEDSSIYLCSVGVSGNTEAFFGQGTRLTVV.

This chain uses TRBV5-6 with TRBJ2-1; TRBD2 is a possible D gene (6 bases). The CDR3 sequence is 14 residues long. V was shortened by 2 bases and J by 6 bases, with 12 bases between the two germline ends. Per the germline V gene, CDR1 is SGHDT and CDR2 is YYEEEE. The CDR3 nucleotides are TGTGCCAGCAGCTTAGGACTGGGGGGCAATGAGCAGTTCTTC. It specifies CASSLGLGGNEQFF.

The CDR3 protein is CASSLDRGELFF. The CDR3 nucleotides read TGTGCCAGCAGTCTCGACAGGGGGGAGCTGTTTTTT. The chain uses TRBV6-5 and TRBJ2-2; tentatively, D is TRBD1 (6 bases). The CDR3 spans 12 residues. CDR1 and CDR2 (germline): MNHEY, SVGAGI. Trimming cost V 5 bases and J 8 bases, with 9 bases left between them.

The chain recombines TRBV15 with TRBJ2-3; TRBD1 is a possible D gene (6 bases). V was clipped by 1 base and J by 5 bases, with 10 bases between them. The CDR3 spans 14 residues. In germline, CDR1 is LNHNV, CDR2 YYDKDF (reference sequence). The CDR3 DNA reads TGTGCCACCAGCAGAGGCCAGGGGTTAGATACGCAGTATTTT. It codes for CATSRGQGLDTQYF.

The chain links TRBV6-1 to TRBJ1-2; D gene unclear. V lost 2 bases and J lost 2, with 6 bases in between. CDR3 length equals 13 residues. Looked up from germline, CDR1 is MNHNS and CDR2 is SASEGT. CDR3 in amino acids: CASSENGNYGYTF. CDR3 coding DNA: TGTGCCAGCAGTGAAAACGGAAACTATGGCTACACCTTC.

The chain couples TRBV4-2 to TRBJ1-5, with a tentative D call TRBD1 (6 bases). CDR3 length: 16 residues. V was pared by 1 base and J by 8 bases, with 18 bases between. CDR1 and CDR2 (germline): LGHNA, YNFKEQ. The CDR3 loop reads CASSQGGAGIVEPQHF. In DNA, the CDR3 is TGTGCCAGCAGCCAAGGGGGGGCAGGAATTGTAGAGCCCCAGCATTTT.

This clonotype appeared a few times. The CDR3, as DNA: TGCAGTGCGACCGACAGCGCCACCTACGAGCAGTACTTC. Protein: CSATDSATYEQYF. J is TRBJ2-7 and V is TRBV20-1; possibly TRBD1 for D (5 bases). V dropped 6 bases and J dropped 2 bases, with 14 bases sitting between them. The CDR3 consists of 13 residues. CDR1 and CDR2 (germline): DFQATT, SNEGSKA (reference sequence).

The chain combines TRBV29-1 with TRBJ1-1; D is uncertain. CDR3 size: 9 residues. Trimming pared 5 bases from V and 5 bases from J, leaving 3 bases between. Per the germline V gene, CDR1 is SQVTM and CDR2 is ANQGSEA. The CDR3 DNA reads as TGCAGCGTTAATACTGAAGCTTTCTTT. Protein: CSVNTEAFF. The full variable domain, completed using reference TRBV29-1 and TRBJ1-1, is SAVISQKPSRDICQRGTSLTIQCQVDSQVTMMFWYRQQPGQSLTLIATANQGSEATYESGFVIDKFPISRPNLTFSTLTVSNMSPEDSSIYLCSVNTEAFFGQGTRLTVV.

This chain links TRBV24-1 with TRBJ2-1; 12 bases map to TRBD1. With V trimmed by 4 bases and J by 6 bases, 9 bases remained unmatched. The CDR3 covers 17 residues. CDR1 KGHDR and CDR2 SFDVKD come from the germline V gene. The CDR3 DNA reads as TGTGCCACCAGTGACGCGTCCGGGACAGGGGGCCTCAATGAGCAGTTCTTC. It codes for CATSDASGTGGLNEQFF.

CDR3 sequence: CASSMRGVTDTQYF. The CDR3 DNA follows: TGTGCCAGTAGTATGCGCGGGGTCACAGATACGCAGTATTTT. V usage is TRBV19 and J usage is TRBJ2-3; D might be TRBD2 (6 bases). Trimming pared 3 bases from V and 2 bases from J, leaving 9 bases between. The CDR3 contains 14 residues. Germline V gene lookup returns CDR1 LNHDA and CDR2 SQIVND (reference sequence).

The chain links TRBV3-1 to TRBJ1-2, with D tentatively TRBD1 (5 bases). This CDR3 is built from 15 residues. The V end lost 1 base, the J end lost 4 bases, and 13 bases lay between the germline ends. Germline CDR1 and CDR2: LGHDT and YNNKEL (reference sequence). CDR3 residues: CASSQGPGSGYGYTF. CDR3 DNA: TGTGCCAGCAGCCAAGGGCCAGGGAGTGGCTATGGCTACACCTTC.

The chain employs TRBV6-2 or TRBV6-3 and TRBJ2-5; perhaps TRBD1 as D (5 bases). With 9 bases removed from V and 2 bases from J, the gap between germline ends came to 16 bases. There are 14 residues in the CDR3. The germline V gene has CDR1 MNHEY and CDR2 SVGEGT. CDR3 nucleotides: TGTGCCAGTCACGACAGAAACTTACAAGAGACCCAGTACTTC. The encoded protein is CASHDRNLQETQYF.

This clonotype was counted between two and nine times. This chain uses TRBV20-1 with TRBJ2-3, with D unresolved. The CDR3 consists of 14 residues. The germline CDR1 and CDR2 sequences are DFQATT and SNEGSKA (reference sequence). V gave up 0 bases and J gave up 1 base, with 8 bases separating them. CDR3 in amino acids: CSARDAWGTDTQYF. CDR3 in DNA: TGCAGTGCTAGAGATGCGTGGGGCACAGATACGCAGTATTTT.

Only a few counts were recorded for this clonotype. The J gene is TRBJ2-5, the V gene TRBV12-3 or TRBV12-4, with D maybe TRBD2 (5 bases). The CDR3 sequence is 13 residues long. Trimming removed 2 bases from V and 5 bases from J, with 9 bases in between. CDR3 coding DNA: TGTGCCAGCAGTTTATCAGGACTGGAGACCCAGTACTTC. Protein: CASSLSGLETQYF.

The chain links TRBV14 to TRBJ2-7; D is unclear. Trimming pared 0 bases from V and 4 bases from J, leaving 16 bases between. This CDR3 is built from 16 residues. CDR1 SGHDN and CDR2 FVKESK come from the germline V gene. CDR3 nucleotides: TGTGCCAGCAGCCAAGAAAAGGCTAGTGTTCGGTACGAGCAGTACTTC. Translation: CASSQEKASVRYEQYF.

The CDR3 sequence is CASSQDTGEADIQYF. The CDR3 coding sequence is TGCGCCAGCAGCCAAGATACAGGAGAGGCTGACATTCAGTACTTC. The chain uses TRBV4-3 and TRBJ2-4; weak D call: TRBD1 (5 bases). This CDR3 is built from 15 residues. The germline CDR1 and CDR2 sequences are LGHNA and YSLEER. The V and J ends lost 0 bases and 8 bases respectively, with 14 bases between them.

The rearrangement uses TRBV4-3 and TRBJ2-2, with D unclear. V lost 1 base, J lost 1 base, and 7 bases lay in between. This CDR3 has 15 residues. Germline loops: CDR1 LGHNA, CDR2 YSLEER. The CDR3 bases are TGCGCCAGCAGCCAAGTACTGGGGAACACCGGGGAGCTGTTTTTT. It translates to CASSQVLGNTGELFF.

The V call is TRBV6-2 or TRBV6-3, the J call TRBJ2-5; a possible D gene is TRBD1 (6 bases). From germline, CDR1 is MNHEY and CDR2 SVGEGT. The CDR3 has 15 residues. Trimming removed 2 bases from V and 5 bases from J, with 15 bases in between. The CDR3 spells CASSYQNRVAETQYF. The CDR3 nucleotides are TGTGCCAGCAGTTACCAAAACAGGGTTGCGGAGACCCAGTACTTC.

V usage is TRBV30 and J usage is TRBJ1-1; D may be TRBD1 (6 bases). The CDR3 runs 13 residues. V was pared by 2 bases and J by 1 base, with 8 bases between. Germline V gene lookup returns CDR1 GTSNPN and CDR2 SVGIG (reference sequence). CDR3 sequence (DNA): TGTGCCTGGAGTAGGGGACAGAACACTGAAGCTTTCTTT. It encodes CAWSRGQNTEAFF.

CDR3 bases: TGCGCCAGCAGCCAAGAGATAGCGGCCTACGAGCAGTACTTC. Translating gives CASSQEIAAYEQYF. The rearrangement links TRBV4-3 to TRBJ2-7; D may be TRBD2 (6 bases). Trimming left V 0 bases short and J 2 bases short, with 8 bases between. Per germline, CDR1 LGHNA and CDR2 YSLEER. CDR3 length equals 14 residues.

The CDR3 region is CASSRKFEQFF. In DNA form, the CDR3 reads TGTGCCAGCTCAAGGAAATTTGAGCAGTTCTTC. This chain uses TRBV18 with TRBJ2-1; D uncertain. Trimming removed 5 bases at V and 9 bases at J, with 8 bases between. Per germline, CDR1 KGHSH and CDR2 LQKENI. The CDR3 runs to 11 residues.

The genes are TRBV9 and TRBJ1-1; 8 bases agree with TRBD1. V shed 3 bases, J shed 5 bases, and the junction held 3 bases outside the gene matches. Germline CDR1 is SGDLS and CDR2 is YYNGEE. The CDR3 totals 13 residues. The CDR3 bases are TGTGCCAGCAGCGAAGGACAGGGAACTGAAGCTTTCTTT. Its protein product is CASSEGQGTEAFF.